These 24 T cell receptor beta chains were all obtained from the same sample, sequenced in a study of CD8+CD57+ T cells in acquired aplastic anemia. TCR beta VDJ combinations and CDR3 sequences were profiled from genomic DNA. TCRdb re-called the reads with MiXCR, one entry per CDR3 protein. The sample has approximately 130,000 distinct CDR3 sequences, 45% to 60% seen once. Patients who underwent sequencing had shown CD8+CD57+ cell expansion by flow cytometry. Input material: sorted CD4+, CD8+, or CD8+CD57+ T cells (not recorded which) from PBMCs. These receptors originate from a human donor with aplastic anemia.

This chain links TRBV19 with TRBJ2-7, with 9 bases matching TRBD1. The CDR3 spans 15 residues. Looked up from germline, CDR1 is LNHDA and CDR2 is SQIVND (reference sequence). V was clipped by 0 bases and J by 2 bases; unmatched bases: 2. CDR3: CASSIDGTGTYEQYF. The CDR3 DNA sequence: TGTGCCAGTAGTATAGATGGGACAGGGACCTACGAGCAGTACTTC. The full variable domain, its missing parts supplied by reference TRBV19 and TRBJ2-7, is DGGITQSPKYLFRKEGQNVTLSCEQNLNHDAMYWYRQDPGQGLRLIYYSQIVNDFQKGDIAEGYSVSREKKESFPLTVTSAQKNPTAFYLCASSIDGTGTYEQYFGPGTRLTVT.

This clonotype was seen a few times. The V gene is TRBV7-6, the J gene TRBJ2-7; TRBD1 might be the D (5 bases). Germline V gene lookup returns CDR1 SGHVS and CDR2 FNYEAQ. CDR3 length equals 15 residues. The V and J ends lost 5 bases and 0 bases respectively, with 14 bases between them. The CDR3 loop is CASSLGHITSYEQYF. The CDR3 DNA follows: TGTGCCAGCAGCCTCGGACACATAACCTCCTACGAGCAGTACTTC.

This clonotype was seen only a few times. The chain recombines TRBV10-3 with TRBJ2-7; no firm D call. The V and J ends lost 7 bases and 3 bases respectively, with 13 bases between them. The CDR3 is made up of 13 amino acids. Germline V gene lookup returns CDR1 ENHRY and CDR2 SYGVKD. The CDR3, as DNA: TGTGCCATCAAGGCGGTTGATAGCTACGAGCAGTACTTC. It encodes CAIKAVDSYEQYF.

This clonotype was counted many times. The V call is TRBV7-8, the J call TRBJ2-7; tentative D call: TRBD2 (6 bases). Germline V gene data show CDR1 as SGHVS and CDR2 as FQNEAQ. Trimming shortened V by 1 base and J by 3 bases, and 19 bases separated the two germline ends. CDR3 length: 17 residues. The CDR3 spells CASSLVPPGETVYEQYF. The CDR3 DNA follows: TGTGCCAGCAGCTTAGTTCCTCCGGGGGAGACGGTCTACGAGCAGTACTTC.

This clonotype was counted between two and nine times. This chain uses TRBV20-1 with TRBJ2-7; no firm D call. The germline V and J ends were trimmed by 3 bases and 4 bases, with 13 bases remaining between them. CDR1 DFQATT and CDR2 SNEGSKA come from the germline V gene (reference sequence). The CDR3 covers 13 residues. The CDR3: CSASLGRKYEQYF. Written as DNA, the CDR3 is TGCAGTGCTAGTTTGGGCAGAAAATACGAGCAGTACTTC.

V usage is TRBV24-1 and J usage is TRBJ2-2, with TRBD1 as a possible D gene (6 bases). The CDR3 loop spans 16 amino acids. CDR1 is KGHDR, CDR2 SFDVKD, per germline. V was pared by 6 bases and J by 2 bases, with 15 bases between. The CDR3 region has the DNA TGTGCCACCAGTAGATCCGGGACAAAAAACACCGGGGAGCTGTTTTTT. Protein: CATSRSGTKNTGELFF.

On this clonotype itself: At one boundary the junction diverges from the germline segment, which might be a read error. The chain employs TRBV14 and TRBJ2-4, with a weak D call TRBD1 (6 bases). Per the germline V gene, CDR1 is SGHDN and CDR2 is FVKESK. This CDR3 spans 17 amino acids. The CDR3 coding sequence is TGCGCCAGCAGCTCCAGGGAAGGGGGATTAGCCAAAAACATTCAGTACTTC. It specifies CASSSREGGLAKNIQYF.

The chain combines TRBV5-4 with TRBJ1-2, with D perhaps matching TRBD1 (5 bases). This CDR3 region has 15 residues. The germline V and J ends were trimmed by 0 bases and 8 bases, with 17 bases remaining between them. Per germline, CDR1 SGHNT and CDR2 YYREEE (reference sequence). CDR3: CASSLVGGEVRGYTF. The CDR3 DNA reads as TGTGCCAGCAGCTTGGTAGGAGGGGAAGTGCGCGGCTACACCTTC.

Comments on this clonotype: One base away lies a much larger clone, so this may be a sequencing read error. This chain connects TRBV6-1 to TRBJ2-7; D remains unclear. CDR1 and CDR2 (germline): MNHNS, SASEGT. The CDR3 spans 12 residues. The CDR3 bases are TGTGTCAGCATCAAGGCCTCCTACGAGCAGTACTTC. This translates into CVSIKASYEQYF.

The chain carries TRBV7-2 and TRBJ1-2; D gene unclear. Trimming pared 3 bases from V and 6 bases from J, leaving 11 bases between. This CDR3 has 13 amino acids. CDR1 is SGHTA, CDR2 FQGNSA, per germline. CDR3 loop: CASSFDGMDGYTF. In nucleotides, the CDR3 is TGTGCCAGCAGCTTCGACGGGATGGATGGCTACACCTTC.

This rearrangement joins TRBV5-5 to TRBJ1-2; D gene unclear. Between the trimmed V and J ends, which lost 0 bases and 0 bases, there was a span of 9 bases. Germline values: CDR1 SGHKS, CDR2 YYEKEE (reference sequence). The CDR3 extends over 15 amino acids. The CDR3 region has the DNA TGTGCCAGCAGCTTGGACATGGGGTCTAACTATGGCTACACCTTC. Translating it yields CASSLDMGSNYGYTF. Supplemented by reference TRBV5-5 and TRBJ1-2, the full variable domain reads DAGVTQSPTHLIKTRGQQVTLRCSPISGHKSVSWYQQVLGQGPQFIFQYYEKEERGRGNFPDRFSARQFPNYSSELNVNALLLGDSALYLCASSLDMGSNYGYTFGSGTRLTVV.

CDR3 sequence (DNA): TGTGCCAGTAGTACCAGGGTCGGGGCTACTGAAGCTTTCTTT. It specifies CASSTRVGATEAFF. The rearrangement uses TRBV19 and TRBJ1-1; D possibly corresponds to TRBD1 (5 bases). The V end was cut by 4 bases, the J end by 5 bases, with 14 bases between. This CDR3 comprises 14 residues. The germline gives CDR1 LNHDA, CDR2 SQIVND (reference sequence).

The chain links TRBV15 to TRBJ2-1; 13 bases are shared with TRBD2. This CDR3 is 16 amino acids long. The ends lost 3 bases at V and 7 bases at J; junction bases unmatched: 6. Germline CDR1 LNHNV, CDR2 YYDKDF (reference sequence). Here the CDR3 DNA reads TGTGCCACCAGCAGGCAATGGACTAGCGGGAGTAATGAGCAGTTCTTC. Amino acids: CATSRQWTSGSNEQFF.

V is TRBV9 and J is TRBJ2-2, with TRBD2 identical over 8 bases. The length of the CDR3 is 18 residues. In germline, CDR1 is SGDLS, CDR2 YYNGEE. V was clipped by 4 bases and J by 0 bases; unmatched bases: 11. CDR3 sequence reads: CASSRGAGGTSNTGELFF. For the CDR3, the DNA is TGTGCCAGCAGCCGCGGGGCGGGAGGAACCTCGAACACCGGGGAGCTGTTTTTT.

This sequence joins TRBV25-1 and TRBJ2-7, with a tentative D call TRBD1 (5 bases). This CDR3 is built from 14 residues. Germline CDR1 is MGHDK and CDR2 is SYGVNS. V lost 2 bases and J 2 bases, leaving 10 bases between the germline ends. The CDR3 DNA is TGTGCCAGCAGTGAAACAGGCCTCCCCTACGAGCAGTACTTC. This translates into CASSETGLPYEQYF.

This clonotype was found a few times. The chain employs TRBV10-2 and TRBJ1-1; D gene unclear. The CDR3 sequence is 13 residues long. Germline CDR1 is WSHSY and CDR2 is SAAADI. V gave up 2 bases and J gave up 1 base, with 5 bases separating them. CDR3 loop: CASSENRNTEAFF. Written as DNA, the CDR3 is TGCGCCAGCAGTGAGAACAGGAACACTGAAGCTTTCTTT.

V and J are TRBV7-9 and TRBJ2-7; weak D call: TRBD1 (6 bases). Germline V lookup: CDR1 SEHNR, CDR2 FQNEAQ (reference sequence). The CDR3 runs 14 residues. V shed 7 bases and J shed 2 bases, with 15 bases lying between them. CDR3 in DNA: TGTGCCAGCACCCGCTCGGACAGCCCCTACGAGCAGTACTTC. It encodes CASTRSDSPYEQYF.

This clonotype was seen repeatedly, ten times or more. The V gene is TRBV19, the J gene TRBJ1-1; D not resolved. Germline CDR1 LNHDA, CDR2 SQIVND (reference sequence). Trimming took 8 bases from V and 0 from J, leaving 10 bases between them. The CDR3 totals 13 residues. In nucleotides, the CDR3 is TGTGCCAGTTCAAACAGCATGAACACTGAAGCTTTCTTT. Its protein product is CASSNSMNTEAFF.

This clonotype was recorded many times. The rearrangement uses TRBV6-1 and TRBJ1-3, with 8 positions matching TRBD1. J was trimmed by 0 bases and V by 7 bases; bases with no gene match: 8. Germline V gene sequence: CDR1 MNHNS, CDR2 SASEGT. This CDR3 is 16 amino acids long. This CDR3 reads CASTRTGRYSGNTIYF. In nucleotides, the CDR3 is TGTGCCAGCACCCGGACAGGGAGATACTCTGGAAACACCATATATTTT.

The V gene is TRBV24-1, the J gene TRBJ2-3; D not resolved. This CDR3 is built from 17 residues. Germline lookup yields CDR1 KGHDR and CDR2 SFDVKD. Trimming removed 1 base from V and 1 base from J, with 14 bases in between. The CDR3 region has the DNA TGTGCCACCAGTGATTTCCCCGGTGAAGAGGGCACAGATACGCAGTATTTT. Its protein is CATSDFPGEEGTDTQYF.

This clonotype has ten or more counts. The chain uses TRBV12-3 or TRBV12-4 and TRBJ2-7; D might be TRBD1 (6 bases). V was clipped by 6 bases and J by 2 bases, with 14 bases between them. The CDR3 length is 14 residues. The chain's CDR3 is CASSLRGLTYEQYF. The CDR3 DNA reads as TGTGCCAGCAGCCTCAGGGGTTTAACCTACGAGCAGTACTTC.

This chain links TRBV11-2 with TRBJ2-7; the match to TRBD1 covers 8 bases. Looked up from germline, CDR1 is SGHAT and CDR2 is FQNNGV. This CDR3 is built from 15 residues. V gave up 0 bases and J gave up 5 bases; unmatched junction bases: 6. The CDR3 reads CASSLEAGGMNEQYF. The CDR3, as DNA: TGTGCCAGCAGCTTAGAAGCAGGGGGCATGAACGAGCAGTACTTC.

Only a few counts were recorded for this clonotype. V is TRBV28 and J is TRBJ1-5, with unresolved D. CDR1 and CDR2 (germline): MDHEN, SYDVKM. Trimming cost V 5 bases and J 11 bases, with 22 bases left between them. The CDR3 contains 15 residues. For the CDR3, the DNA is TGTGCCAGCAGTCTCGGCACGGGTCTGGAGGACTCCCAGCATTTT. The encoded protein is CASSLGTGLEDSQHF.

In its sample, this clonotype was seen many times. This sequence joins TRBV7-2 and TRBJ2-5; D may be TRBD2 (5 bases). The CDR3 consists of 16 residues. Trimming left V 6 bases short and J 1 base short, with 18 bases between. CDR1 and CDR2 from the germline V gene are SGHTA and FQGNSA. The CDR3 spells CASRPRGSSVQETQYF. The CDR3, as DNA: TGTGCCAGCAGACCCCGAGGGAGCAGCGTCCAAGAGACCCAGTACTTC.